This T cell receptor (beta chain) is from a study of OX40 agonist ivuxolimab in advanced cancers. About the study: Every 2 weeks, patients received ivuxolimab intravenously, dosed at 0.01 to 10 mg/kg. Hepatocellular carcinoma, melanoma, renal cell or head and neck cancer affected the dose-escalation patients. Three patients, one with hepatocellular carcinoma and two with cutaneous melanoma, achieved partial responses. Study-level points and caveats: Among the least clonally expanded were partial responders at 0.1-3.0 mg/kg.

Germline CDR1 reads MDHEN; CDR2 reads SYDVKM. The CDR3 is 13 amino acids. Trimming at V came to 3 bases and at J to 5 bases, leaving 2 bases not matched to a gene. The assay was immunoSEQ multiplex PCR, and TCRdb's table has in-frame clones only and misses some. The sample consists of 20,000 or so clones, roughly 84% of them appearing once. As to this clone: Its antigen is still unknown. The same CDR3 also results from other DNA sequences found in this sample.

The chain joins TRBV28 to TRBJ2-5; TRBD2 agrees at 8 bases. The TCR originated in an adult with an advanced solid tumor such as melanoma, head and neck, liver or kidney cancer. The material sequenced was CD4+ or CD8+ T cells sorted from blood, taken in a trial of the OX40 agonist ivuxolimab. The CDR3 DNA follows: TGTGCCAGCAGTTTGGCTAGCGGGGAGACCCAGTACTTC. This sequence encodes CASSLASGETQYF.